This TCR beta chain was sequenced in a study of siplizumab effects on memory and regulatory T cells. CDR1 and CDR2 (germline): MNHNY, SVGAGI (reference sequence). V was shortened by 8 bases and J by 4 bases, with 15 bases between the two germline ends. The CDR3 totals 14 residues. The protocol was immunoSEQ multiplex PCR, while the TCRdb copy is restricted to in-frame clones and leaves out a portion. This table holds around 94,000 clones, 90% to 95% found once. Sequencing was performed on CD4+ T cells sorted from blood. This chain links TRBV6-6 with TRBJ2-1; no clear D gene. The clonotype was recovered from a human donor in good health. CDR3 in DNA: TGTGCCAGCGAGGTTAGGGTCGGATACAATGAGCAGTTCTTC. As protein: CASEVRVGYNEQFF.